The 21 T cell receptor beta chains in this list originate from one sample, sequenced in a study of cytomegalovirus exposure and HLA in healthy donors. Assay: immunoSEQ multiplex PCR; the TCRdb copy retains only in-frame clones and omits some. The sample consists of some 98,000 clones, around 88% of them appearing once. Sequencing was performed on PBMCs. Source of these receptors: a woman in her 30s in good health and CMV-seronegative.

The V gene is TRBV15, the J gene TRBJ1-2; 7 bases align to TRBD1. V shed 1 base and J 2 bases; nucleotides not matched to a gene: 13. In germline, CDR1 is LNHNV, CDR2 YYDKDF (reference sequence). The CDR3 has 18 residues. CDR3 protein: CATSRGIDLGTDNYGYTF. DNA of the CDR3: TGTGCCACCAGCAGAGGGATTGATTTGGGGACAGACAACTATGGCTACACCTTC.

The V and J genes are TRBV9 and TRBJ1-4; 9 nucleotides align to TRBD1. The CDR3 length is 15 residues. Trimming cost V 4 bases and J 7 bases; bases outside gene matches: 8. CDR1 and CDR2 from the germline V gene are SGDLS and YYNGEE. The CDR3 sequence is CASSTQQGAGEKLFF. The CDR3 coding sequence is TGTGCCAGCAGCACTCAACAGGGGGCAGGTGAAAAACTGTTTTTT.

The V and J genes are TRBV5-6 and TRBJ1-1; D gene unclear. Germline values: CDR1 SGHDT, CDR2 YYEEEE. Trimming removed 2 bases at V and 2 bases at J, with 10 bases between. The CDR3 sequence is 14 residues long. Written as DNA, the CDR3 is TGTGCCAGCAGCTTCTCGCCCAGTAACACTGAAGCTTTCTTT. Protein product: CASSFSPSNTEAFF.

The V call is TRBV2, the J call TRBJ1-5; 7 bases map to TRBD1. The germline V gene has CDR1 SNHLY and CDR2 FYNNEI. This CDR3 is built from 14 residues. The junction had 7 bases not matched to a gene; V was cut back by 8 bases and J by 3 bases. The CDR3 DNA follows: TGTGCCAGCGGTCCGGGACAGCCCAATCAGCCCCAGCATTTT. Protein: CASGPGQPNQPQHF.

In this sample, this clone turned up a few times. The chain couples TRBV9 to TRBJ1-1; TRBD1 matches at 7 bases. This CDR3 has 14 amino acids. The junction had 7 bases not matched to a gene; V was cut back by 6 bases and J by 2 bases. Germline CDR1 reads SGDLS; CDR2 reads YYNGEE. The CDR3 nucleotides read TGTGCCAGCACCCAACGGGACAGCAACACTGAAGCTTTCTTT. Protein sequence: CASTQRDSNTEAFF.

This rearrangement joins TRBV18 to TRBJ2-7; the D gene is possibly TRBD2 (5 bases). In germline, CDR1 is KGHSH, CDR2 LQKENI. There are 14 residues in the CDR3. The ends were cut back, 2 bases at V and 3 bases at J, with 11 bases in the middle. The CDR3 region has the DNA TGTGCCAGCTCACCAGGGGTCGGGGACTACGAGCAGTACTTC. Its translation: CASSPGVGDYEQYF.

The V gene is TRBV18, the J gene TRBJ1-4; D remains unclear. Germline lookup yields CDR1 KGHSH and CDR2 LQKENI. The CDR3 length is 14 residues. Trimming stripped 3 bases from V and 5 bases from J, with 10 bases between. The CDR3 DNA is TGTGCCAGCTCACCCGCAGTCCGCAATGAAAAACTGTTTTTT. The encoded protein is CASSPAVRNEKLFF.

The chain has TRBV2 and TRBJ2-7; 8 bases agree with TRBD1. The CDR3 length is 13 residues. The V gene's germline CDR1 is SNHLY and CDR2 FYNNEI. V shed 10 bases, J shed 5 bases, and the junction held 10 bases outside the gene matches. The CDR3 nucleotides read TGTGCCACCCTCTCCGGGACAGGCAACGAGCAGTACTTC. This codes for CATLSGTGNEQYF.

The chain carries TRBV28 and TRBJ2-7; no clear D gene. Germline V CDR1 and CDR2: MDHEN, SYDVKM. V dropped 0 bases and J dropped 2 bases, with 8 bases sitting between them. The CDR3 runs 14 residues. The CDR3 bases are TGTGCCAGCAGTTTATGGCCGGAGACCTACGAGCAGTACTTC. Protein: CASSLWPETYEQYF.

The V call is TRBV18, the J call TRBJ1-5; D call uncertain. Germline V gene data show CDR1 as KGHSH and CDR2 as LQKENI. V was cut by 3 bases and J by 4 bases, with 10 bases left in between. The CDR3 contains 14 residues. The CDR3 nucleotides are TGTGCCAGCTCACCCATGGCAGTTAATCAGCCCCAGCATTTT. Its translation: CASSPMAVNQPQHF.

This clone came up a few times. This chain links TRBV6-1 with TRBJ2-5; 10 nucleotides line up with TRBD1. The CDR3 is 14 residues long. V shed 5 bases and J 4 bases; nucleotides not matched to a gene: 4. Germline V CDR1 and CDR2: MNHNS, SASEGT. The CDR3 here is CASSIWDRGETQYF. The CDR3 DNA follows: TGTGCCAGCAGTATTTGGGACAGGGGAGAGACCCAGTACTTC.

This clone came up a few times. The rearrangement links TRBV18 to TRBJ1-4; 7 bases match TRBD1. CDR3 length: 14 amino acids. Germline assignment: CDR1 KGHSH and CDR2 LQKENI. V dropped 3 bases and J dropped 4; count of bases not matched to a gene: 2. DNA of the CDR3: TGTGCCAGCTCACCGACAGGGAGTAATGAAAAACTGTTTTTT. Translated, it gives CASSPTGSNEKLFF.

The chain links TRBV29-1 to TRBJ2-1; 7 positions agree with TRBD2. Trimming took 4 bases from V and 11 from J; bases not matched to a gene: 11. The CDR3 sequence is 13 residues long. The V gene's germline CDR1 is SQVTM and CDR2 ANQGSEA. CDR3 sequence reads: CSVVAASGWQQFF. In DNA, the CDR3 is TGCAGCGTTGTGGCCGCTAGCGGTTGGCAGCAGTTCTTC.

The genes are TRBV5-1 and TRBJ1-4; D remains ambiguous. CDR3 length: 14 amino acids. V lost 5 bases, J lost 0 bases, and 8 bases lay in between. Per the germline V gene, CDR1 is SGHRS and CDR2 is YFSETQ. The CDR3 reads CASREGATNEKLFF. Written as DNA, the CDR3 is TGCGCCAGCAGAGAAGGAGCAACTAATGAAAAACTGTTTTTT.

The chain employs TRBV5-4 and TRBJ2-3; weak D call: TRBD2 (6 bases). Germline V lookup: CDR1 SGHNT, CDR2 YYREEE (reference sequence). The CDR3 runs to 16 residues. V shed 1 base and J shed 2 bases, with 14 bases lying between them. The DNA of the CDR3 is TGTGCCAGCAGCTTGAAAATCGCGGGGAACACAGATACGCAGTATTTT. This translates into CASSLKIAGNTDTQYF.

The chain carries TRBV5-1 and TRBJ2-2; 8 bases line up with TRBD1. This CDR3 has 14 residues. Germline values: CDR1 SGHRS, CDR2 YFSETQ. V trimming: 7 bases; J trimming: 6 bases; junction bases outside the gene matches: 8. In DNA form, the CDR3 reads TGCGCCAGCCGGACAGGGTCCTCGGCCGGGGAGCTGTTTTTT. This sequence encodes CASRTGSSAGELFF.

The chain joins TRBV4-3 to TRBJ2-7, with a weak D call TRBD1 (6 bases). V was pared by 5 bases and J by 7 bases, with 15 bases between. This CDR3 is built from 13 residues. Germline assignment: CDR1 LGHNA and CDR2 YSLEER. The CDR3 spells CASSVGTTTEQYF. The DNA for the CDR3 is TGCGCCAGCAGCGTTGGGACAACCACTGAGCAGTACTTC.

The sample holds many counts of this clone. V usage is TRBV6-4 and J usage is TRBJ2-3; 9 positions agree with TRBD1. Germline-derived CDR1 and CDR2 are MRHNA and SNTAGT. Germline trimming cut 4 bases from V and 1 base from J; bases unmatched to any gene: 0. This CDR3 contains 14 residues. DNA of the CDR3: TGTGCCAGCAGTGGGACAGGGGGCACAGATACGCAGTATTTT. Residues: CASSGTGGTDTQYF.

The chain carries TRBV4-2 and TRBJ2-5, with D possibly TRBD2 on 7 matching bases. This CDR3 has 14 amino acids. From germline, CDR1 is LGHNA and CDR2 YNFKEQ. The V end lost 4 bases, the J end lost 3 bases, and 12 bases lay between the germline ends. The CDR3 DNA reads as TGTGCCAGCAGCCTCGGGGGGCAGGAAGAGACCCAGTACTTC. It codes for CASSLGGQEETQYF.

This chain links TRBV10-3 with TRBJ1-1; 8 bases are shared with TRBD1. With 8 bases clipped from V and 2 bases from J, the junction kept 7 bases outside the gene matches. In germline, CDR1 is ENHRY, CDR2 SYGVKD. CDR3 length equals 14 residues. The CDR3 sequence: CAIRTDRGNTEAFF. The CDR3 nucleotides are TGTGCCATCCGGACAGACAGGGGTAACACTGAAGCTTTCTTT.

J is TRBJ2-1 and V is TRBV5-4; D perhaps matches TRBD2 (5 bases). Germline values: CDR1 SGHNT, CDR2 YYREEE (reference sequence). Trimming stripped 4 bases from V and 3 bases from J, with 17 bases between. The CDR3 runs 16 residues. This CDR3 reads CASSPRGSKDYNEQFF. The CDR3 nucleotides read TGTGCCAGCAGCCCGAGAGGGTCAAAGGACTACAATGAGCAGTTCTTC. Full variable domain (remainder filled in from reference TRBV5-4 and TRBJ2-1): ETGVTQSPTHLIKTRGQQVTLRCSSQSGHNTVSWYQQALGQGPQFIFQYYREEENGRGNFPPRFSGLQFPNYSSELNVNALELDDSALYLCASSPRGSKDYNEQFFGPGTRLTVL.